The clone carrying this T cell receptor (beta chain) was observed many times. The antigen remains unidentified. TCRdb re-called the RACE reads through MiXCR, storing one row per CDR3 protein. The profile shows about 40,000 distinct CDR3 sequences, about 3% of them singletons. This entry is derived from a study of human T cells and chemical hapten exposure. Across the study: The variation in per-sample TCR yields arose mainly from small differences in pooled library volumes. Study-wide findings and caveats: Expanded TCR sets contained significantly more large CDR3 similarity clusters than controls. Alopecia affecting every donor means their immune response may not match healthy people's.

The germline gives CDR1 MDHEN, CDR2 SYDVKM. The V and J ends lost 1 base and 2 bases respectively, with 12 bases between them. The CDR3 sequence is 15 residues long. Time point meaning: patch test 2, 6 weeks after DPC sensitization. Treatment noted: therapeutic diphenylcyclopropenone sensitization with weekly scalp DPC. Alopecia patients between 18 and 70 years old and suitable for DPC were used as donors. This receptor was obtained from a man aged 35-49 years with alopecia areata. Some clones in this sample may be carry-over from other donors' samples. The sequencing used whole blood, collected in connection with sensitization to the hapten diphenylcyclopropenone (DPC). The V and J genes are TRBV28 and TRBJ2-7; perhaps TRBD2 as D (6 bases). The DNA of the CDR3 is TGTGCCAGCAGTTTATTCTGGGACTCACCCTACGAGCAGTACTTC. It specifies CASSLFWDSPYEQYF.